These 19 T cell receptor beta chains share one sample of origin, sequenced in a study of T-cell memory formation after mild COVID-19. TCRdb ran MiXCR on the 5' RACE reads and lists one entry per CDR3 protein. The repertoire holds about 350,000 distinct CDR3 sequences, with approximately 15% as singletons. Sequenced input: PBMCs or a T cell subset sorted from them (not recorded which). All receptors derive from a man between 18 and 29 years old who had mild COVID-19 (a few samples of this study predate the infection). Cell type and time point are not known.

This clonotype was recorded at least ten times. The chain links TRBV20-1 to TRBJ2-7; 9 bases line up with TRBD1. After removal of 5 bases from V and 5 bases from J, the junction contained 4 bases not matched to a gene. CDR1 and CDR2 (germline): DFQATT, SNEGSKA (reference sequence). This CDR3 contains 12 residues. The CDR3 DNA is TGCAGTGCTTGGGACAGGGTAAACGAGCAGTACTTC. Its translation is CSAWDRVNEQYF.

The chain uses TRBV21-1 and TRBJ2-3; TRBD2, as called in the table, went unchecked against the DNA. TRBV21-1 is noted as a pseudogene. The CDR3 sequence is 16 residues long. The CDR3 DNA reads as TGTGCCAGCAGCCCCCCAGGGCCCCCCAGCCCAGATACGCAGTATTTT. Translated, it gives CASSPPGPPSPDTQYF.

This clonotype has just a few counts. This CDR3 reads CASSQTPGRAAEQYF. The CDR3 DNA is TGTGCCAGCAGCCAAACCCCGGGACGGGCTGCGGAGCAGTACTTC. The chain combines TRBV3-1 with TRBJ2-7; D is tentatively TRBD1 or TRBD2 (5 bases each). CDR3 length: 15 residues. The V gene lost 2 bases and the J gene lost 7 bases, with 18 bases spanning the gap. The germline CDR1 and CDR2 sequences are LGHDT and YNNKEL (reference sequence).

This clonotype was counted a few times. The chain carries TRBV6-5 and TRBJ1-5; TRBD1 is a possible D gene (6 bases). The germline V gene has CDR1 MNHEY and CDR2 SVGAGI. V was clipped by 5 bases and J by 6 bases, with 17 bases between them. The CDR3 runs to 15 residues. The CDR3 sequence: CASSRLNRERQPQHF. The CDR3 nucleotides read TGTGCCAGCAGTCGCCTAAACAGGGAACGTCAGCCCCAGCATTTT.

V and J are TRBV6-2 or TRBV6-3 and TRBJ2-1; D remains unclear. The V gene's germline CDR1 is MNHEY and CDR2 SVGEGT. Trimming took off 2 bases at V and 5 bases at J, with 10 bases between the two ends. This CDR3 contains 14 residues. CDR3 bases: TGTGCCAGCAGTTACAGACGGAATAACAATGAGCAGTTCTTC. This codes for CASSYRRNNNEQFF.

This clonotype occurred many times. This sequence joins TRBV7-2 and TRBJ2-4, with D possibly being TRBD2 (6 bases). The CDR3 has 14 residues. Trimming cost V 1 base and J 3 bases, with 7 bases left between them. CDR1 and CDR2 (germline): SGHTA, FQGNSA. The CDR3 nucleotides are TGTGCCAGCAGCTTAGGGGGGGACAAAAACATTCAGTACTTC. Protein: CASSLGGDKNIQYF.

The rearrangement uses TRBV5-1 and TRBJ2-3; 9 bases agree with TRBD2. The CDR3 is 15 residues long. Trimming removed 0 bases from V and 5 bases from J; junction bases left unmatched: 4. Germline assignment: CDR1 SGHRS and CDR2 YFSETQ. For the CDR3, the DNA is TGCGCCAGCAGCTTGGGCGGGGGGGATGGAGATACGCAGTATTTT. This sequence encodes CASSLGGGDGDTQYF.

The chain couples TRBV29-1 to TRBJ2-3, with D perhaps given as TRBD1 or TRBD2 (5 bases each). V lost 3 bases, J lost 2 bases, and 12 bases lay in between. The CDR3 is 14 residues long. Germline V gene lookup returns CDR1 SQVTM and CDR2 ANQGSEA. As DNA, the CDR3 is TGCAGCGTTGATGCCAGGGAGAACACAGATACGCAGTATTTT. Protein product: CSVDARENTDTQYF.

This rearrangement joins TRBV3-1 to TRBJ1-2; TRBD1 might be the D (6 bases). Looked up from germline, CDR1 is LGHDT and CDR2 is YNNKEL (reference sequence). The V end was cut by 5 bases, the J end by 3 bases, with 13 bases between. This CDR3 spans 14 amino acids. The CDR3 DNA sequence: TGTGCCAGCAGCTTTGGACAGTCCCACTATGGCTACACCTTC. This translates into CASSFGQSHYGYTF.

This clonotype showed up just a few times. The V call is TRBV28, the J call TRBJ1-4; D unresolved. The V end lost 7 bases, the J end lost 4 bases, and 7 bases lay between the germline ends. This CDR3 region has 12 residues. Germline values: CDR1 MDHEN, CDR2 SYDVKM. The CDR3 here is CASTDNNEKLFF. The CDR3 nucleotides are TGTGCCAGCACCGACAATAATGAAAAACTGTTTTTT. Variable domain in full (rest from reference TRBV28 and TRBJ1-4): DVKVTQSSRYLVKRTGEKVFLECVQDMDHENMFWYRQDPGLGLRLIYFSYDVKMKEKGDIPEGYSVSREKKERFSLILESASTNQTSMYLCASTDNNEKLFFGSGTQLSVL.

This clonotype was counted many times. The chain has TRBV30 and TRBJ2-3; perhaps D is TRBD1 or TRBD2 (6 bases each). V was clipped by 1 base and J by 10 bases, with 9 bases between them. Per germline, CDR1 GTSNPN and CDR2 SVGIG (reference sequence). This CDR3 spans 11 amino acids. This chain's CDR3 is CAWSGRGAQYF. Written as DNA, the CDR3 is TGTGCCTGGAGTGGGAGGGGGGCGCAGTATTTT.

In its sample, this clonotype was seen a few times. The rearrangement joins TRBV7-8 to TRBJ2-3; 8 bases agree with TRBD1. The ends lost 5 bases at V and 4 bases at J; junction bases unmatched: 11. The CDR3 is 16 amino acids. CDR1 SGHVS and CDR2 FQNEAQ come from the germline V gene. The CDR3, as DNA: TGTGCCAGCAGCGCAACAGGGGGTCGAGCTGCAGATACGCAGTATTTT. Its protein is CASSATGGRAADTQYF.

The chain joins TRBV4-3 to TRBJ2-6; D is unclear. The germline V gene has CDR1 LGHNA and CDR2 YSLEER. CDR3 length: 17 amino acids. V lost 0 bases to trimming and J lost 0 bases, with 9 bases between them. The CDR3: CASSQETLSSGANVLTF. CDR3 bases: TGCGCCAGCAGCCAAGAAACCCTGAGCTCTGGGGCCAACGTCCTGACTTTC.

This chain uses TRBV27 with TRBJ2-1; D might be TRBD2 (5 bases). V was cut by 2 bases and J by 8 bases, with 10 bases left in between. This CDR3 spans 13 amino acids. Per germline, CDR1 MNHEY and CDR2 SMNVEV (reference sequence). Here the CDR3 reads CASSLVKGDEQFF. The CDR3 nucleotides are TGTGCCAGCAGTTTAGTAAAGGGAGATGAGCAGTTCTTC.

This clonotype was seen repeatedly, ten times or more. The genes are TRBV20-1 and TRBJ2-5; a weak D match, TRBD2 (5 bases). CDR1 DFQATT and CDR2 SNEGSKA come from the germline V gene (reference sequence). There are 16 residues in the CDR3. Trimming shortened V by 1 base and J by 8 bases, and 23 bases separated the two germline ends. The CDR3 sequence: CSARGGGASSYVTQYF. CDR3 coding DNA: TGCAGTGCTAGAGGAGGCGGTGCATCTAGCTATGTCACCCAGTACTTC.

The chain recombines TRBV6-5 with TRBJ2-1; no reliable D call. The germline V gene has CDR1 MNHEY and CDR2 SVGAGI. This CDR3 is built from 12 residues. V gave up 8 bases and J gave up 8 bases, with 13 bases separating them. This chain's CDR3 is CASGPQLHEQFF. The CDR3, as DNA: TGTGCCAGCGGCCCGCAGCTCCATGAGCAGTTCTTC.

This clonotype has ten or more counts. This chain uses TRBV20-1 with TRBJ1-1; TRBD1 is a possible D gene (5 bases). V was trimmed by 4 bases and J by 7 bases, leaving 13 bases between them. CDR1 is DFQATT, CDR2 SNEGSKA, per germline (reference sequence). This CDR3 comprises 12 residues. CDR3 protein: CSATDSPFEAFF. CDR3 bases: TGCAGTGCTACAGACAGCCCCTTTGAAGCTTTCTTT.

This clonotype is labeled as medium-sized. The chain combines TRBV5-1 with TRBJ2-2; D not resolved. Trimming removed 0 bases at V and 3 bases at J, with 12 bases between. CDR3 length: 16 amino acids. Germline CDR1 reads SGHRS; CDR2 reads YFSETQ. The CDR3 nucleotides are TGCGCCAGCAGCTTGGCGGTTGGAGCCTACACCGGGGAGCTGTTTTTT. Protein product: CASSLAVGAYTGELFF. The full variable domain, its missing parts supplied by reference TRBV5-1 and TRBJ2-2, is KAGVTQTPRYLIKTRGQQVTLSCSPISGHRSVSWYQQTPGQGLQFLFEYFSETQRNKGNFPGRFSGRQFSNSRSEMNVSTLELGDSALYLCASSLAVGAYTGELFFGEGSRLTVL.

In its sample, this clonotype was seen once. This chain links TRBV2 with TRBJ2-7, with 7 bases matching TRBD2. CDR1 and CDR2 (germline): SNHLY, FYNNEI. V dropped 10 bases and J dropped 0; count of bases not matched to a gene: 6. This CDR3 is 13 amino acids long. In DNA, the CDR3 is TGTGCCATCAATTTAGCGGGCTCCTACGAGCAGTACTTC. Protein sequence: CAINLAGSYEQYF.